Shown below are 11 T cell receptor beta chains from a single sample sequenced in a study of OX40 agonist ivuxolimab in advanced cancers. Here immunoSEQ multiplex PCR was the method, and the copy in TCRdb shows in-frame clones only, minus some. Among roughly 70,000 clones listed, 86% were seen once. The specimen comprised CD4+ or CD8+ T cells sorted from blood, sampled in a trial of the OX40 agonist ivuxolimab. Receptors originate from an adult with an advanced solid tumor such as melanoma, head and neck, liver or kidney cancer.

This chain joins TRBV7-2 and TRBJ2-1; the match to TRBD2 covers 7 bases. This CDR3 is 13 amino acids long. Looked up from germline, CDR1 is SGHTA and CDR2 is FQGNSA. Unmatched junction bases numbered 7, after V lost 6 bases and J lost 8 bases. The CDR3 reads CASSTGTKDEQFF. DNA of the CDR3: TGTGCCAGCAGTACCGGGACTAAGGATGAGCAGTTCTTC.

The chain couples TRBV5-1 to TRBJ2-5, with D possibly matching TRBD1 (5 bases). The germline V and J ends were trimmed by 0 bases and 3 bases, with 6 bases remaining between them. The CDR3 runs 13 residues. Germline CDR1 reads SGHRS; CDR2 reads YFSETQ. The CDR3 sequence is CASSLGQKETQYF. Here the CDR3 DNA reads TGCGCCAGCAGCTTGGGACAGAAAGAGACCCAGTACTTC.

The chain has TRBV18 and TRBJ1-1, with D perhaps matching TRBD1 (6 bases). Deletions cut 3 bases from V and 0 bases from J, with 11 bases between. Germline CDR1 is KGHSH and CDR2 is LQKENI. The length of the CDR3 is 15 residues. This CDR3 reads CASSPMGGLNTEAFF. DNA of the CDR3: TGTGCCAGCTCACCCATGGGGGGGCTGAACACTGAAGCTTTCTTT. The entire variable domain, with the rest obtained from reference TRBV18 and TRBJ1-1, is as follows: NAGVMQNPRHLVRRRGQEARLRCSPMKGHSHVYWYRQLPEEGLKFMVYLQKENIIDESGMPKERFSAEFPKEGPSILRIQQVVRGDSAAYFCASSPMGGLNTEAFFGQGTRLTVV.

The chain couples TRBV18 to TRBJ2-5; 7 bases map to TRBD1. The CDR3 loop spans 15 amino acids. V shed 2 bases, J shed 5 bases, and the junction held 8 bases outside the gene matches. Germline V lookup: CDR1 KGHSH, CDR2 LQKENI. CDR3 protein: CASSPRPGGIETQYF. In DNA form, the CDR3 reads TGTGCCAGCTCACCAAGGCCAGGGGGTATCGAGACCCAGTACTTC.

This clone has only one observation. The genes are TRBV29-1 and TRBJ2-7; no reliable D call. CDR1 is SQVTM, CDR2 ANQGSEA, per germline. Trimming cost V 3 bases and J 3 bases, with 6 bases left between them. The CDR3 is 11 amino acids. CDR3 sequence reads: CSVEHRYEQYF. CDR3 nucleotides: TGCAGCGTTGAGCACCGCTACGAGCAGTACTTC.

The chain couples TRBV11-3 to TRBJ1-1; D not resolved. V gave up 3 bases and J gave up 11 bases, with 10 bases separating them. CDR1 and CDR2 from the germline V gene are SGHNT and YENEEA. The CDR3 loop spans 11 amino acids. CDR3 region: CASSLREEAFF. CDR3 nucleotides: TGTGCCAGCAGCTTGAGGGAAGAGGCTTTCTTT.

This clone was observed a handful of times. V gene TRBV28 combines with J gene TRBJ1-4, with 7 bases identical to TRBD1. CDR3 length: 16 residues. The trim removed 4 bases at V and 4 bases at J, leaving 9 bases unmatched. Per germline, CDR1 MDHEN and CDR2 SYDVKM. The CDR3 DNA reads TGTGCCAGCAGTTCGGGAGGGACAGTTAATAATGAAAAACTGTTTTTT. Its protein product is CASSSGGTVNNEKLFF. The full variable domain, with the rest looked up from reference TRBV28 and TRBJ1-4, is DVKVTQSSRYLVKRTGEKVFLECVQDMDHENMFWYRQDPGLGLRLIYFSYDVKMKEKGDIPEGYSVSREKKERFSLILESASTNQTSMYLCASSSGGTVNNEKLFFGSGTQLSVL.

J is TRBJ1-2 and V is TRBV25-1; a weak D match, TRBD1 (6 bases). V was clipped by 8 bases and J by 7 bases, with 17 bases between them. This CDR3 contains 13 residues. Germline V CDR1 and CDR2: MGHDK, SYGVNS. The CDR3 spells CASSPSGASGYTF. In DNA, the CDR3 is TGTGCCAGCTCGCCCTCGGGGGCGAGTGGCTACACCTTC.

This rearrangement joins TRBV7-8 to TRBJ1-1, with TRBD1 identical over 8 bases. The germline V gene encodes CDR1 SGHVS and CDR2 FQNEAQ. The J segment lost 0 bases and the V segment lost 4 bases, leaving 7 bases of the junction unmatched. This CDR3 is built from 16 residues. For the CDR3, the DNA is TGTGCCAGCAGCTCAGGACAGGGAGAGTTGAACACTGAAGCTTTCTTT. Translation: CASSSGQGELNTEAFF.

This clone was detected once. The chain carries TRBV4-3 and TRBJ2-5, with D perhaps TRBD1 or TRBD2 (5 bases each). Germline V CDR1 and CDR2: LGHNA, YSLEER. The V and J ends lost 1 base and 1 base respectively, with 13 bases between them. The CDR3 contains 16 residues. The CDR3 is CASSQVRGVIQETQYF. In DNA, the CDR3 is TGCGCCAGCAGCCAAGTACGAGGGGTTATCCAAGAGACCCAGTACTTC.

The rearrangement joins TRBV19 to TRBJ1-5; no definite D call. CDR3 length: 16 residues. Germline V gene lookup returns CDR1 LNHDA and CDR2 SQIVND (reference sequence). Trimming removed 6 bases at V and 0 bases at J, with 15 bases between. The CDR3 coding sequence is TGTGCCAGTAGAAAAGACGTAGGGATTAGCAATCAGCCCCAGCATTTT. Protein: CASRKDVGISNQPQHF.